The 6 T cell receptor beta chains given below trace back to one sample, sequenced in a study of T cell repertoires in cytomegalovirus infection. TCRdb analysed the reads with MiXCR anew, one entry per CDR3 protein. Among around 450,000 distinct CDR3 sequences listed, 11% were seen once. The sample was PBMCs. Source of these receptors: a human donor in good health (CMV status not recorded). Some clones in this sample may be carry-over from other donors' samples.

The chain combines TRBV9 with TRBJ1-2; no definite D call. The germline CDR1 and CDR2 sequences are SGDLS and YYNGEE. The CDR3 has 14 residues. With 0 bases removed from V and 7 bases from J, the gap between germline ends came to 13 bases. CDR3 nucleotides: TGTGCCAGCAGCGTAGTCAACGCCGATAGTGGCTACACCTTC. Its protein is CASSVVNADSGYTF. The full variable domain, its missing parts supplied by reference TRBV9 and TRBJ1-2, is DSGVTQTPKHLITATGQRVTLRCSPRSGDLSVYWYQQSLDQGLQFLIQYYNGEERAKGNILERFSAQQFPDLHSELNLSSLELGDSALYFCASSVVNADSGYTFGSGTRLTVV.

The chain combines TRBV20-1 with TRBJ2-5; a weak D match, TRBD1 (5 bases). The CDR3 covers 11 residues. The V end was cut by 5 bases, the J end by 6 bases, with 10 bases between. The germline V gene encodes CDR1 DFQATT and CDR2 SNEGSKA (reference sequence). CDR3 in amino acids: CSAPQGKTQYF. The CDR3, as DNA: TGCAGTGCTCCCCAGGGCAAGACCCAGTACTTC.

This clonotype was detected many times. This sequence joins TRBV20-1 and TRBJ2-3, with 9 bases fitting TRBD2. The CDR3 is made up of 15 amino acids. CDR1 and CDR2 (germline): DFQATT, SNEGSKA (reference sequence). Trimming cost V 4 bases and J 4 bases; bases outside gene matches: 9. The CDR3 here is CSATSGREGADTQYF. The CDR3 nucleotides read TGCAGTGCTACCTCCGGGCGGGAGGGGGCAGATACGCAGTATTTT.

This clonotype came up many times. V and J are TRBV7-2 and TRBJ2-5, with unresolved D. The CDR3 extends over 13 amino acids. Germline loops: CDR1 SGHTA, CDR2 FQGNSA. Trimming took 4 bases from V and 0 from J, leaving 6 bases between them. The CDR3 sequence: CASSYFNQETQYF. The CDR3 DNA is TGTGCCAGCAGCTACTTCAACCAAGAGACCCAGTACTTC.

The rearrangement joins TRBV12-3 or TRBV12-4 to TRBJ2-7; the D gene is possibly TRBD2 (5 bases). This CDR3 spans 14 amino acids. Trimming removed 5 bases from V and 2 bases from J, with 13 bases in between. The CDR3 DNA follows: TGTGCCAGCAGTGGTCCGGACGGGACCTACGAGCAGTACTTC. It translates to CASSGPDGTYEQYF.

This clonotype came up many times. The chain carries TRBV7-8 and TRBJ2-7, with 12 bases that match TRBD2. Germline V gene data show CDR1 as SGHVS and CDR2 as FQNEAQ. J lost 4 bases, V lost 4 bases, and 8 bases had no gene match. The CDR3 covers 16 residues. Written as DNA, the CDR3 is TGTGCCAGCAGCTCCAGACTAGCGGGAGCAACATACGAGCAGTACTTC. Translation: CASSSRLAGATYEQYF.